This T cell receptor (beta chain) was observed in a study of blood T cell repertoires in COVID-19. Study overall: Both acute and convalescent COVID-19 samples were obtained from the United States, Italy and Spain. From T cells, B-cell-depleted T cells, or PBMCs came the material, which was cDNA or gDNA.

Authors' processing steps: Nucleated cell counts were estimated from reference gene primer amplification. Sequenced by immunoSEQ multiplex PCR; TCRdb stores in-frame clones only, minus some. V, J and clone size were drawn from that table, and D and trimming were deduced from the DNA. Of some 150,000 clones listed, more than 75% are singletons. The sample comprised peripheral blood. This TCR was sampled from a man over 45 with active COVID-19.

DNA for the CDR3: TGTGCCAGCAGGGACAGGGGGAATTACAATGAGCAGTTCTTC. It translates to CASRDRGNYNEQFF. V is TRBV25-1 and J is TRBJ2-1; 10 bases agree with TRBD1. This CDR3 spans 14 amino acids. The V segment lost 6 bases and the J segment 4 bases; nucleotides outside the gene matches: 3. Germline V gene sequence: CDR1 MGHDK, CDR2 SYGVNS.